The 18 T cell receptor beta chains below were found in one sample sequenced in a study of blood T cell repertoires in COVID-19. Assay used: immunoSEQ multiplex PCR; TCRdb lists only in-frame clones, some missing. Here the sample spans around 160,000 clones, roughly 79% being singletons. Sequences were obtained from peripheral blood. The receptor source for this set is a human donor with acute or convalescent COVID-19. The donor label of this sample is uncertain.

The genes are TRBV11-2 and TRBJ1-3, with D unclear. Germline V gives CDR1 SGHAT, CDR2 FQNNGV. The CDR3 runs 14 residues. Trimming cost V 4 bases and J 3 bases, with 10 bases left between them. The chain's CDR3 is CASSSAFLGNTIYF. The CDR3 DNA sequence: TGTGCCAGCAGCTCCGCGTTTCTTGGAAACACCATATATTTT.

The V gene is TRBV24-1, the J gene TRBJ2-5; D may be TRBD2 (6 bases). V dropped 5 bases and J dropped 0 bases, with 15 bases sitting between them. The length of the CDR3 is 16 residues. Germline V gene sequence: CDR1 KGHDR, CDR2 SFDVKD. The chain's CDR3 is CATSAPRGKYQETQYF. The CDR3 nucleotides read TGTGCCACCAGTGCCCCCCGGGGGAAGTACCAAGAGACCCAGTACTTC.

The CDR3: CASSPGDRGTDTQYF. The CDR3 nucleotides are TGTGCCAGCAGCCCGGGGGACAGGGGCACAGATACGCAGTATTTT. The chain is built from TRBV7-9 and TRBJ2-3; 9 bases fit TRBD1. CDR3 length: 15 residues. Germline V gene lookup returns CDR1 SEHNR and CDR2 FQNEAQ (reference sequence). Trimming at V came to 5 bases and at J to 1 base, leaving 4 bases not matched to a gene.

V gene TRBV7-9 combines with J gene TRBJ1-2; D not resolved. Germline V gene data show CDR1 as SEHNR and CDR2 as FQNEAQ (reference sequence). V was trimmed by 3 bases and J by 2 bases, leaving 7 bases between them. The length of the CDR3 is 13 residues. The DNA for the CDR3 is TGTGCCAGCAGCTTTACAGAGAACTATGGCTACACCTTC. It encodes CASSFTENYGYTF. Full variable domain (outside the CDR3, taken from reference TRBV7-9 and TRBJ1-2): DTGVSQNPRHKITKRGQNVTFRCDPISEHNRLYWYRQTLGQGPEFLTYFQNEAQLEKSRLLSDRFSAERPKGSFSTLEIQRTEQGDSAMYLCASSFTENYGYTFGSGTRLTVV.

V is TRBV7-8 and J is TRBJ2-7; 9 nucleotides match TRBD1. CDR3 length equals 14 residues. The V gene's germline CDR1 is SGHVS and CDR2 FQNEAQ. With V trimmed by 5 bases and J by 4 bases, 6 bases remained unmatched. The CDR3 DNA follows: TGTGCCAGCAGCCTGAACAGGGGGCAATACGAGCAGTACTTC. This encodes CASSLNRGQYEQYF.

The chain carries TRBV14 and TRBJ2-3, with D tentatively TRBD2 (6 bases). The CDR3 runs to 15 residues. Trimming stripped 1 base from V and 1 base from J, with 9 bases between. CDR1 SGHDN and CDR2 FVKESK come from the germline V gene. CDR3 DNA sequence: TGTGCCAGCAGCCAAGGTACGGGGGGCACAGATACGCAGTATTTT. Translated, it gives CASSQGTGGTDTQYF.

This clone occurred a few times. CDR3 in amino acids: CASSRGQGFVGTEAFF. CDR3 nucleotide sequence: TGTGCCAGCAGCCGGGGACAGGGGTTCGTCGGCACTGAAGCTTTCTTT. This chain joins TRBV6-6 and TRBJ1-1, with 10 positions matching TRBD1. This CDR3 comprises 16 residues. J lost 4 bases, V lost 6 bases, and 11 bases had no gene match. Per the germline V gene, CDR1 is MNHNY and CDR2 is SVGAGI (reference sequence).

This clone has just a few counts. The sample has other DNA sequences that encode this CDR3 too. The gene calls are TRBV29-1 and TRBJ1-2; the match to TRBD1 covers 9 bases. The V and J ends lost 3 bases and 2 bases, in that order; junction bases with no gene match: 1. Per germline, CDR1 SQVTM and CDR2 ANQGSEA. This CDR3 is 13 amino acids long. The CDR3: CSVETGGNYGYTF. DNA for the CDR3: TGCAGCGTTGAGACAGGGGGGAACTATGGCTACACCTTC.

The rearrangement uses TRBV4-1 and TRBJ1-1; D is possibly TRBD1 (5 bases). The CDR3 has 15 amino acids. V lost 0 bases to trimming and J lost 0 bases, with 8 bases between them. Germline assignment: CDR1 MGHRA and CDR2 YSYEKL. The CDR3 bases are TGCGCCAGCAGCCAAGAAACAGGCATGAACACTGAAGCTTTCTTT. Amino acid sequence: CASSQETGMNTEAFF.

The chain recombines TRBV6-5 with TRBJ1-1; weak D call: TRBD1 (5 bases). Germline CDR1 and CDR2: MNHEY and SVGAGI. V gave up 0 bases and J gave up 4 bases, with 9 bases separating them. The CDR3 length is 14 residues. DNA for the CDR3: TGTGCCAGCAGTTACTCAGGGGCGCGCACTGAAGCTTTCTTT. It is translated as CASSYSGARTEAFF.

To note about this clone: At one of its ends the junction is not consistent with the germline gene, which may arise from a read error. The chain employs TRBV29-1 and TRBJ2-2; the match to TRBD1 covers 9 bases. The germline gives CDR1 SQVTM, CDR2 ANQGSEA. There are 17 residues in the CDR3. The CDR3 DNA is TGCAGCGTTGAAGTCATCAAGGGGACAGGGAACCCCGGGGAGCTGTTTTTT. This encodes CSVEVIKGTGNPGELFF.

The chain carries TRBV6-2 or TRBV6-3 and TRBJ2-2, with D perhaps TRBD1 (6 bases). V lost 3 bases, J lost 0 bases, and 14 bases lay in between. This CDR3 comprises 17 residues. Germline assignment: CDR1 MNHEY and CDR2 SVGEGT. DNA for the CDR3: TGTGCCAGCAGTTATTGGGGGCCAAGCGCGAACACCGGGGAGCTGTTTTTT. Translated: CASSYWGPSANTGELFF.

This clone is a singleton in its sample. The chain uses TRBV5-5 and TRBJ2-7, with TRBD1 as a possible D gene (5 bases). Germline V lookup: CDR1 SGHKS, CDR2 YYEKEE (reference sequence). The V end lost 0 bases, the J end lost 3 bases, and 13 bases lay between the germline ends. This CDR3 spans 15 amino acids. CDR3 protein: CASSLGGRFLYEQYF. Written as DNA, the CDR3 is TGTGCCAGCAGCTTGGGGGGCCGTTTCCTCTACGAGCAGTACTTC.

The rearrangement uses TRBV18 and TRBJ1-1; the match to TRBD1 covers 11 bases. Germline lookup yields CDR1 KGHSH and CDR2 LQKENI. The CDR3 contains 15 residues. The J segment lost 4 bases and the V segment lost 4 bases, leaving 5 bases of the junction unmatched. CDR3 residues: CASSRGTGGPTEAFF. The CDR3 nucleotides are TGTGCCAGCTCACGCGGGACAGGGGGTCCCACTGAAGCTTTCTTT.

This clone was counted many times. CDR3 sequence (DNA): TGTGCCAGCAGCTTAAAGGGAGGAGACACCATATATTTT. Protein: CASSLKGGDTIYF. J is TRBJ1-3 and V is TRBV11-3, with D unresolved. Trimming cost V 2 bases and J 8 bases, with 10 bases left between them. CDR1 SGHNT and CDR2 YENEEA come from the germline V gene. There are 13 residues in the CDR3. Together with reference TRBV11-3 and TRBJ1-3, the CDR3 gives the full variable domain: EAGVVQSPRYKIIEKKQPVAFWCNPISGHNTLYWYLQNLGQGPELLIRYENEEAVDDSQLPKDRFSAERLKGVDSTLKIQPAELGDSAVYLCASSLKGGDTIYFGEGSWLTVV.

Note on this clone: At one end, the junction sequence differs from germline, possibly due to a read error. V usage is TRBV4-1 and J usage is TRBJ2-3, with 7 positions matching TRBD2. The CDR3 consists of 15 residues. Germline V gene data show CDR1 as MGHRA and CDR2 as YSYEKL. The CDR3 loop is CASNQALAGTDTQYF. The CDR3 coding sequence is TGCGCCAGCAACCAAGCTCTAGCGGGCACAGATACGCAGTATTTT.

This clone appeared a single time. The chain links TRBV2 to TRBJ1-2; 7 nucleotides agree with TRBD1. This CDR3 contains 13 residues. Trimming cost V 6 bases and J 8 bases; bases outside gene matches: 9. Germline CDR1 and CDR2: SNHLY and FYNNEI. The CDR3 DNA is TGTGCCAGCAGGCCCGACAGGGAGAGCGGCTACACCTTC. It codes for CASRPDRESGYTF.

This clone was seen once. CDR3 DNA: TGTGCCAGCAGCTCAGTTAGTGGGACAGGGGGGACTGAAGCTTTCTTT. It is translated as CASSSVSGTGGTEAFF. The chain links TRBV7-9 to TRBJ1-1; 11 nucleotides agree with TRBD1. Trimming at V came to 4 bases and at J to 5 bases, leaving 9 bases not matched to a gene. Germline CDR1 reads SEHNR; CDR2 reads FQNEAQ (reference sequence). The CDR3 is 16 residues long.